In this sample, the clone carrying this TCR beta chain turned up a few times. The data were taken from a study of control samples from healthy donors and cancer patients. Profiling relied on immunoSEQ multiplex PCR, and the TCRdb table lists in-frame clones only, not all of them. The sample has 150,000 to 200,000 clones, 70% to 90% seen once; the top ten hold about 1.7%. Losses at the gene ends were 3 bases for V and 4 bases for J; bases not matched to a gene: 13. The CDR3 is made up of 17 amino acids. The germline CDR1 and CDR2 sequences are SGDLS and YYNGEE. The sequencing sample was made of blood. The chain recombines TRBV9 with TRBJ2-1, with 7 bases fitting TRBD1. This receptor was obtained from a man in his late teens or twenties in good health. The DNA of the CDR3 is TGTGCCAGCAGCGGACCCCGAGGGGGCATCGGGTACAATGAGCAGTTCTTC. This codes for CASSGPRGGIGYNEQFF.